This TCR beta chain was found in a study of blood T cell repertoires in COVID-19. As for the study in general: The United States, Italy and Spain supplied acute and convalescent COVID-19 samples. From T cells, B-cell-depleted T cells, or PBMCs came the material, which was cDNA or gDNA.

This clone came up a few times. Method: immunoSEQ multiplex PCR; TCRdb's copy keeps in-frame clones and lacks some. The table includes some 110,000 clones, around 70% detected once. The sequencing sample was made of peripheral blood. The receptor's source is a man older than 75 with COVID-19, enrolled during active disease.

The CDR3 DNA follows: TGTGCCAGCAGCTTACTAGCGGGAAGTACTTACGAGCAGTACTTC. As protein: CASSLLAGSTYEQYF. The rearrangement links TRBV5-4 to TRBJ2-7; TRBD2 matches at 10 bases. From germline, CDR1 is SGHNT and CDR2 YYREEE (reference sequence). The V segment lost 2 bases and the J segment 4 bases; nucleotides outside the gene matches: 6. The CDR3 runs 15 residues.